These 23 T cell receptor beta chains share one sample of origin, sequenced in a study of blood T cell repertoires in COVID-19. The table came from immunoSEQ multiplex PCR; TCRdb's copy has only in-frame clones and leaves some out. The data show some 200,000 clones, roughly nine tenths seen once. The sequenced sample consisted of peripheral blood. Receptors originate from a man between 65 and 80 years old with acute or convalescent COVID-19.

This clone was found a few times. The rearrangement uses TRBV2 and TRBJ1-4; D gene uncertain. Trimming shortened V by 3 bases and J by 10 bases, and 9 bases separated the two germline ends. Germline-derived CDR1 and CDR2 are SNHLY and FYNNEI. The CDR3 covers 12 residues. CDR3 in amino acids: CASSDVEVKLFF. CDR3 DNA sequence: TGTGCCAGCAGTGATGTGGAGGTAAAACTGTTTTTT.

V and J are TRBV6-6 and TRBJ2-2; D uncertain. Germline CDR1 reads MNHNY; CDR2 reads SVGAGI (reference sequence). This CDR3 region has 12 residues. Trimming removed 4 bases at V and 7 bases at J, with 7 bases between. The CDR3 spells CASSFSGGELFF. In DNA form, the CDR3 reads TGTGCCAGCAGTTTTTCCGGCGGGGAGCTGTTTTTT.

The genes are TRBV7-8 and TRBJ1-1; 7 nucleotides match TRBD1. Germline V CDR1 and CDR2: SGHVS, FQNEAQ. This CDR3 is built from 13 residues. Here the CDR3 reads CASRGNPNTEAFF. CDR3 in DNA: TGTGCTTCCAGGGGGAACCCCAACACTGAAGCTTTCTTT.

The chain employs TRBV5-4 and TRBJ1-2; perhaps TRBD1 as D (5 bases). The CDR3 contains 14 residues. V gave up 1 base and J gave up 3 bases, with 10 bases separating them. CDR1 SGHNT and CDR2 YYREEE come from the germline V gene (reference sequence). This CDR3 reads CASSLLQGDYGYTF. CDR3 nucleotides: TGTGCCAGCAGCTTGTTGCAGGGTGACTATGGCTACACCTTC.

CDR3 protein: CASRPPSTGNSPLHF. DNA of the CDR3: TGTGCCAGCAGACCCCCAAGCACCGGGAATTCACCCCTCCACTTT. The chain is built from TRBV6-5 and TRBJ1-6; D is undetermined. Per germline, CDR1 MNHEY and CDR2 SVGAGI. The CDR3 is made up of 15 amino acids. The V end lost 6 bases, the J end lost 7 bases, and 16 bases lay between the germline ends.

This sequence joins TRBV6-6 and TRBJ2-7; TRBD2 matches at 7 bases. The trim removed 4 bases at V and 1 base at J, leaving 4 bases unmatched. The germline gives CDR1 MNHNY, CDR2 SVGAGI (reference sequence). The CDR3 consists of 14 residues. The CDR3 protein is CASSSLSGSYEQYF. The CDR3 nucleotides are TGTGCCAGCAGTTCCCTTAGCGGGTCCTACGAGCAGTACTTC.

The chain recombines TRBV5-8 with TRBJ2-7; the D gene is possibly TRBD1 (6 bases). Per the germline V gene, CDR1 is SGHTS and CDR2 is YDEGEE. The ends were cut back, 2 bases at V and 2 bases at J, with 11 bases in the middle. The CDR3 totals 14 residues. CDR3 loop: CASSLQGYTYEQYF. DNA for the CDR3: TGTGCCAGCAGCTTACAGGGTTATACCTACGAGCAGTACTTC.

V gene TRBV24-1 combines with J gene TRBJ2-2, with D possibly being TRBD2 (6 bases). The V gene lost 5 bases and the J gene lost 4 bases, with 13 bases spanning the gap. This CDR3 is 15 amino acids long. In germline, CDR1 is KGHDR, CDR2 SFDVKD. The CDR3 region is CATSVGGRGTGELFF. In nucleotides, the CDR3 is TGTGCCACCAGTGTCGGGGGTCGGGGCACCGGGGAGCTGTTTTTT.

This rearrangement joins TRBV10-2 to TRBJ2-7; D gene uncertain. The germline V gene encodes CDR1 WSHSY and CDR2 SAAADI. Between the trimmed V and J ends, which lost 6 bases and 7 bases, there was a span of 10 bases. The CDR3 has 11 residues. CDR3 bases: TGCGCCAGCAGGAACCCACTTGAGCAGTACTTC. This sequence encodes CASRNPLEQYF.

This chain uses TRBV6-2 or TRBV6-3 with TRBJ2-1, with D maybe TRBD2 (5 bases). Trimming took off 6 bases at V and 7 bases at J, with 19 bases between the two ends. Looked up from germline, CDR1 is MNHEY and CDR2 is SVGEGT. The CDR3 covers 15 residues. The CDR3 DNA reads TGTGCCAGCAGCGACCGGGCCGCCCCGGGGAATGAGCAGTTCTTC. This translates into CASSDRAAPGNEQFF.

In its sample, this clone was seen a few times. The rearrangement uses TRBV11-2 and TRBJ2-1; 7 bases fit TRBD2. CDR1 and CDR2 (germline): SGHAT, FQNNGV. J gave up 7 bases and V 1 base, and 7 bases lay outside the gene matches. The CDR3 is 15 amino acids. CDR3 protein: CASSLVGGIGNEQFF. CDR3 nucleotides: TGTGCCAGCAGCTTAGTGGGAGGGATAGGAAATGAGCAGTTCTTC.

The chain joins TRBV19 to TRBJ2-1, with 11 positions matching TRBD2. Per the germline V gene, CDR1 is LNHDA and CDR2 is SQIVND (reference sequence). Trimming at V came to 4 bases and at J to 2 bases, leaving 4 bases not matched to a gene. The CDR3 spans 16 residues. In DNA, the CDR3 is TGTGCCAGTAGTACCCCACTAGCGGGAGCCTACAATGAGCAGTTCTTC. It encodes CASSTPLAGAYNEQFF. The full variable domain, in which reference TRBV19 and TRBJ2-1 provide the parts outside the CDR3, is DGGITQSPKYLFRKEGQNVTLSCEQNLNHDAMYWYRQDPGQGLRLIYYSQIVNDFQKGDIAEGYSVSREKKESFPLTVTSAQKNPTAFYLCASSTPLAGAYNEQFFGPGTRLTVL.

The genes are TRBV11-2 and TRBJ2-2, with 10 bases fitting TRBD2. The CDR3 is 19 residues long. Germline V gene data show CDR1 as SGHAT and CDR2 as FQNNGV. After removal of 6 bases from V and 4 bases from J, the junction contained 17 bases not matched to a gene. The CDR3 nucleotides read TGTGCCAGCAGTACCGGGACTAGCGTGTCTAGCCGGGGCACCGGGGAGCTGTTTTTT. Translation: CASSTGTSVSSRGTGELFF. Full variable domain (outside the CDR3, taken from reference TRBV11-2 and TRBJ2-2): EAGVAQSPRYKIIEKRQSVAFWCNPISGHATLYWYQQILGQGPKLLIQFQNNGVVDDSQLPKDRFSAERLKGVDSTLKIQPAKLEDSAVYLCASSTGTSVSSRGTGELFFGEGSRLTVL.

V is TRBV11-2 and J is TRBJ1-5; 9 bases align to TRBD1. From germline, CDR1 is SGHAT and CDR2 FQNNGV. J was trimmed by 4 bases and V by 5 bases; bases with no gene match: 9. This CDR3 spans 16 amino acids. The CDR3 DNA reads TGTGCCAGCAGCGCCAAGGCCGGGACAGGGAATCAGCCCCAGCATTTT. Its translation: CASSAKAGTGNQPQHF. Filled out from reference TRBV11-2 and TRBJ1-5, the complete variable domain reads EAGVAQSPRYKIIEKRQSVAFWCNPISGHATLYWYQQILGQGPKLLIQFQNNGVVDDSQLPKDRFSAERLKGVDSTLKIQPAKLEDSAVYLCASSAKAGTGNQPQHFGDGTRLSIL.

This chain uses TRBV10-3 with TRBJ2-3; TRBD1 matches 8 bases. There are 14 residues in the CDR3. The trim removed 10 bases at V and 1 base at J, leaving 7 bases unmatched. Per germline, CDR1 ENHRY and CDR2 SYGVKD. CDR3 in DNA: TGTGCCACGACCGGGACAGGAGGCACAGATACGCAGTATTTT. Protein product: CATTGTGGTDTQYF.

This chain links TRBV5-1 with TRBJ2-1; 10 bases fit TRBD2. Germline V gene lookup returns CDR1 SGHRS and CDR2 YFSETQ. The CDR3 runs to 16 residues. The J segment lost 5 bases and the V segment lost 1 base, leaving 6 bases of the junction unmatched. In DNA, the CDR3 is TGCGCCAGCAGCTTGATGGCTAGCGGGAGAAACAATGAGCAGTTCTTC. Its protein product is CASSLMASGRNNEQFF.

The genes are TRBV6-1 and TRBJ2-1; TRBD1 matches 7 bases. Germline CDR1 and CDR2: MNHNS and SASEGT. The CDR3 contains 15 residues. J gave up 0 bases and V 6 bases, and 5 bases lay outside the gene matches. CDR3 residues: CASRPRTGSYNEQFF. The CDR3 region has the DNA TGTGCCAGCAGACCCCGGACAGGCTCCTACAATGAGCAGTTCTTC.

V is TRBV3-1 (or the pseudogene TRBV3-2) and J is TRBJ2-2, with 9 bases that match TRBD1. Trimming at V came to 3 bases and at J to 4 bases, leaving 9 bases not matched to a gene. This CDR3 has 17 amino acids. The germline V gene has CDR1 LGHDT and CDR2 YNNKEL (reference sequence). The DNA of the CDR3 is TGTGCCAGCAGCCAGGACAGGGGCAACGTAGGCACCGGGGAGCTGTTTTTT. As protein: CASSQDRGNVGTGELFF.

The chain couples TRBV9 to TRBJ1-1; D unresolved. Trimming stripped 4 bases from V and 0 bases from J, with 13 bases between. This CDR3 has 15 residues. In germline, CDR1 is SGDLS, CDR2 YYNGEE. The CDR3 here is CASSTYAGMNTEAFF. The CDR3 DNA follows: TGTGCCAGCAGCACCTACGCGGGAATGAACACTGAAGCTTTCTTT.

The CDR3 sequence: CASSVSGTDTQYF. CDR3 nucleotide sequence: TGTGCCAGCAGCGTTAGCGGCACAGATACGCAGTATTTT. The chain employs TRBV5-4 and TRBJ2-3; D is perhaps TRBD2 (5 bases). Trimming left V 4 bases short and J 1 base short, with 7 bases between. Germline V gives CDR1 SGHNT, CDR2 YYREEE (reference sequence). The length of the CDR3 is 13 residues.

V gene TRBV28 combines with J gene TRBJ1-6; 8 nucleotides agree with TRBD1. The CDR3 spans 14 residues. The V gene end was trimmed by 6 bases and the J gene end by 10 bases; junction bases not matched to a gene: 8. Germline CDR1 is MDHEN and CDR2 is SYDVKM. CDR3: CASSPGQGGSPLHF. CDR3 in DNA: TGTGCCAGCAGCCCAGGACAGGGAGGATCACCCCTCCACTTT.

This chain uses TRBV19 with TRBJ1-1, with TRBD1 identical over 10 bases. From germline, CDR1 is LNHDA and CDR2 SQIVND (reference sequence). Trimming removed 1 base from V and 2 bases from J; junction bases left unmatched: 10. The CDR3 is 18 residues long. CDR3 residues: CASSIAKDRGWRNTEAFF. The CDR3 DNA reads TGTGCCAGTAGTATAGCCAAGGACAGGGGGTGGAGAAACACTGAAGCTTTCTTT.

The gene calls are TRBV5-4 and TRBJ1-6; 8 nucleotides line up with TRBD1. J lost 7 bases, V lost 4 bases, and 7 bases had no gene match. CDR3 length equals 15 residues. CDR1 SGHNT and CDR2 YYREEE come from the germline V gene (reference sequence). In DNA form, the CDR3 reads TGTGCCAGCAGCAGTGGACAGGGTGGGAATTCACCCCTCCACTTT. Translated: CASSSGQGGNSPLHF.